These 24 T cell receptor beta chains were sequenced from one sample in a study of early T cells in non-severe SARS-CoV-2 infection. TCRdb used MiXCR to reprocess the 5' RACE reads, holding one entry per CDR3 protein. The sample carries about 60,000 distinct CDR3 sequences, around 12% recorded once. The sample comprised whole blood. These TCRs come from an adult who was a healthcare worker with PCR-confirmed SARS-CoV-2 infection or an uninfected control (not recorded which).

This clonotype was detected many times. The chain links TRBV2 to TRBJ1-6; D may be TRBD1 (6 bases). Germline V gene sequence: CDR1 SNHLY, CDR2 FYNNEI. The CDR3 contains 16 residues. V was shortened by 1 base and J by 4 bases, with 11 bases between the two germline ends. The CDR3 sequence is CASSEDRVRYNSPLHF. As DNA, the CDR3 is TGTGCCAGCAGTGAAGACAGGGTTCGGTATAATTCACCCCTCCACTTT.

In this sample, this clonotype turned up a few times. J is TRBJ2-5 and V is TRBV2, with TRBD1 matching over 7 bases. Germline V gene lookup returns CDR1 SNHLY and CDR2 FYNNEI. This CDR3 has 12 amino acids. Trimming removed 10 bases from V and 3 bases from J; junction bases left unmatched: 5. The CDR3 is CAKGTDKETQYF. The CDR3 nucleotides read TGTGCCAAAGGGACAGATAAAGAGACCCAGTACTTC.

This clonotype was observed a handful of times. The chain employs TRBV11-2 and TRBJ1-1; unclear D gene. The ends were cut back, 1 base at V and 5 bases at J, with 8 bases in the middle. CDR3 size: 13 residues. From germline, CDR1 is SGHAT and CDR2 FQNNGV. The CDR3 nucleotides read TGTGCCAGCAGCTTAGGGAGGTATACTGAAGCTTTCTTT. It codes for CASSLGRYTEAFF.

This clonotype has a count of ten or more. This chain uses TRBV2 with TRBJ2-2; possible D gene TRBD1, 6 bases. This CDR3 contains 15 residues. Germline-derived CDR1 and CDR2 are SNHLY and FYNNEI. The V end lost 6 bases, the J end lost 0 bases, and 11 bases lay between the germline ends. The CDR3 spells CASREQGANTGELFF. CDR3 nucleotides: TGTGCCAGCAGAGAACAGGGCGCGAACACCGGGGAGCTGTTTTTT. The entire variable domain, with the rest obtained from reference TRBV2 and TRBJ2-2, is as follows: EPEVTQTPSHQVTQMGQEVILRCVPISNHLYFYWYRQILGQKVEFLVSFYNNEISEKSEIFDDQFSVERPDGSNFTLKIRSTKLEDSAMYFCASREQGANTGELFFGEGSRLTVL.

The genes are TRBV2 and TRBJ2-3, with 10 bases identical to TRBD2. The CDR3 consists of 12 residues. Germline loops: CDR1 SNHLY, CDR2 FYNNEI. Trimming took 8 bases from V and 14 from J; bases not matched to a gene: 10. CDR3 protein: CASGGSGRATYF. CDR3 DNA sequence: TGTGCCAGCGGTGGGAGCGGGAGGGCCACGTATTTT.

This clonotype was observed many times. This sequence joins TRBV11-3 and TRBJ2-1; D is perhaps TRBD2 (6 bases). CDR3 length equals 16 residues. Deletions cut 3 bases from V and 3 bases from J, with 15 bases between. Germline V CDR1 and CDR2: SGHNT, YENEEA. This CDR3 reads CASSFGRGSIYNEQFF. The CDR3 bases are TGTGCCAGCAGCTTCGGGCGGGGAAGCATCTACAATGAGCAGTTCTTC.

This clonotype was counted a few times. This chain connects TRBV3-1 to TRBJ2-2; no clear D gene. The V end lost 7 bases, the J end lost 3 bases, and 9 bases lay between the germline ends. The CDR3 consists of 13 residues. Germline CDR1 and CDR2: LGHDT and YNNKEL (reference sequence). The chain's CDR3 is CASTTTYTGELFF. As DNA, the CDR3 is TGTGCCAGCACCACAACTTACACCGGGGAGCTGTTTTTT.

This chain links TRBV9 with TRBJ1-1; unclear D gene. Germline-derived CDR1 and CDR2 are SGDLS and YYNGEE. The CDR3 runs 13 residues. The germline V and J ends were trimmed by 3 bases and 5 bases, with 11 bases remaining between them. This chain's CDR3 is CASSAQTGTEAFF. Written as DNA, the CDR3 is TGTGCCAGCAGCGCCCAGACGGGAACTGAAGCTTTCTTT.

This clonotype came up a few times. The rearrangement uses TRBV5-1 and TRBJ2-3; D ambiguous. The CDR3 totals 13 residues. Germline V gene sequence: CDR1 SGHRS, CDR2 YFSETQ. V lost 3 bases and J lost 4, with 9 bases in between. This CDR3 reads CASSSPGADTQYF. CDR3 sequence (DNA): TGCGCCAGCAGCTCCCCAGGTGCAGATACGCAGTATTTT.

This clonotype was picked up a small number of times. This rearrangement joins TRBV29-1 to TRBJ1-4; TRBD1 matches at 7 bases. V was clipped by 6 bases and J by 5 bases; unmatched bases: 9. CDR1 SQVTM and CDR2 ANQGSEA come from the germline V gene. The CDR3 is made up of 14 amino acids. CDR3 region: CSVLTGQANEKLFF. The CDR3 nucleotides read TGCAGCGTGCTGACCGGACAGGCAAATGAAAAACTGTTTTTT.

As to this clonotype: This could be a read error, since a much larger clone is one nucleotide away. The chain joins TRBV6-6 to TRBJ2-5; 12 positions agree with TRBD2. This CDR3 contains 16 residues. Germline CDR1 is MNHNY and CDR2 is SVGAGI (reference sequence). CDR3 DNA: TGTGCCTGCAGCCCAACTAGCGGGGGGAACCACGAGACCCAGTACTTC. Its translation is CACSPTSGGNHETQYF.

This sequence joins TRBV12-3 or TRBV12-4 and TRBJ2-2, with D perhaps matching TRBD2 (5 bases). This CDR3 is built from 15 residues. Trimming stripped 8 bases from V and 4 bases from J, with 17 bases between. CDR3 region: CASGLRASSTGELFF. In DNA, the CDR3 is TGTGCCAGCGGACTTAGGGCTTCCAGCACCGGGGAGCTGTTTTTT.

The CDR3 is CASSHIGLAGTNEQFF. DNA of the CDR3: TGTGCCAGTAGTCACATCGGACTAGCGGGAACTAATGAGCAGTTCTTC. The J gene is TRBJ2-1, the V gene TRBV19; 12 bases map to TRBD2. The CDR3 contains 16 residues. Per germline, CDR1 LNHDA and CDR2 SQIVND (reference sequence). After removal of 5 bases from V and 7 bases from J, the junction contained 9 bases not matched to a gene.

This clonotype has ten or more counts. This chain links TRBV27 with TRBJ1-3; D ambiguous. Looked up from germline, CDR1 is MNHEY and CDR2 is SMNVEV (reference sequence). The CDR3 spans 13 residues. V dropped 2 bases and J dropped 6 bases, with 8 bases sitting between them. CDR3 nucleotides: TGTGCCAGCAGTTTAAGTCCAGAAAACACCATATATTTT. This encodes CASSLSPENTIYF.

This clonotype was observed a few times. The rearrangement links TRBV20-1 to TRBJ2-1, with TRBD2 matching 11 bases. Germline V gene lookup returns CDR1 DFQATT and CDR2 SNEGSKA (reference sequence). J gave up 2 bases and V 0 bases, and 15 bases lay outside the gene matches. The CDR3 has 20 residues. CDR3: CSARDPAGLAGWQTYNEQFF. The CDR3 DNA is TGCAGTGCTAGAGATCCCGCCGGACTAGCGGGTTGGCAAACCTACAATGAGCAGTTCTTC.

The V gene is TRBV28, the J gene TRBJ2-7; 10 positions match TRBD1. The CDR3 has 17 residues. Per germline, CDR1 MDHEN and CDR2 SYDVKM. V lost 3 bases and J lost 3; bases outside the gene matches: 11. Written as DNA, the CDR3 is TGTGCCAGCAGTTTTTCGAAGCCAGGACAGGGGGGCTACGAGCAGTACTTC. It is translated as CASSFSKPGQGGYEQYF.

This clonotype was seen at least ten times. This chain connects TRBV29-1 to TRBJ1-1; no reliable D call. CDR3 length: 11 amino acids. Trimming pared 1 base from V and 2 bases from J, leaving 2 bases between. Germline V gives CDR1 SQVTM, CDR2 ANQGSEA. In nucleotides, the CDR3 is TGCAGCGTTGAAGGAAACACTGAAGCTTTCTTT. It encodes CSVEGNTEAFF.

This clonotype has a count of ten or more. The chain uses TRBV20-1 and TRBJ1-1; TRBD1 might be the D (6 bases). Germline CDR1 is DFQATT and CDR2 is SNEGSKA (reference sequence). The CDR3 totals 16 residues. Trimming took 1 base from V and 1 from J, leaving 16 bases between them. CDR3 sequence (DNA): TGCAGTGCTAGAGTGATCCGGGGGGCGGAGAACACTGAAGCTTTCTTT. This codes for CSARVIRGAENTEAFF.

This rearrangement joins TRBV3-1 to TRBJ1-1; possibly TRBD1 for D (5 bases). The CDR3 covers 14 residues. CDR1 and CDR2 (germline): LGHDT, YNNKEL (reference sequence). V lost 5 bases to trimming and J lost 3 bases, with 13 bases between them. The CDR3 reads CASSIQVMDTEAFF. Here the CDR3 DNA reads TGTGCCAGCAGCATACAGGTCATGGACACTGAAGCTTTCTTT.

The chain joins TRBV27 to TRBJ2-2; D is possibly TRBD1 or TRBD2 (5 bases each). Germline V CDR1 and CDR2: MNHEY, SMNVEV (reference sequence). Trimming shortened V by 0 bases and J by 1 base, and 9 bases separated the two germline ends. CDR3 size: 16 residues. The CDR3 region is CASSLSGTLNTGELFF. In DNA form, the CDR3 reads TGTGCCAGCAGTTTATCAGGGACGCTGAACACCGGGGAGCTGTTTTTT.

For this clonotype: In this CDR3 the conserved last residue, phenylalanine or tryptophan, is missing, so a read error is likely. This chain joins TRBV12-5 and TRBJ2-2; no reliable D call. V was pared by 1 base and J by 4 bases, with 4 bases between. In germline, CDR1 is LGHNT, CDR2 FRNRAP. This CDR3 is 13 amino acids long. The DNA of the CDR3 is TGTGCTAGTGGTTTGGAATTCACCGGGGAGCTGTTTTTA. Protein: CASGLEFTGELFL.

This clonotype occurred many times. V and J are TRBV10-3 and TRBJ2-7; D possibly corresponds to TRBD1 (6 bases). Trimming pared 3 bases from V and 7 bases from J, leaving 13 bases between. Per the germline V gene, CDR1 is ENHRY and CDR2 is SYGVKD. This CDR3 is built from 13 residues. CDR3 bases: TGTGCCATCAGTGAAACAGGGACGGGTGAGCAGTACTTC. Encoded protein: CAISETGTGEQYF.

The chain carries TRBV11-3 and TRBJ2-3; D may be TRBD2 (6 bases). Trimming stripped 0 bases from V and 2 bases from J, with 12 bases between. Germline loops: CDR1 SGHNT, CDR2 YENEEA. The CDR3 is 16 residues long. The CDR3 coding sequence is TGTGCCAGCAGCTTAGAGGGTAGCGGTGTCACAGATACGCAGTATTTT. Translating it yields CASSLEGSGVTDTQYF.

This rearrangement joins TRBV18 to TRBJ1-1; 8 positions match TRBD1. V dropped 2 bases and J dropped 2; count of bases not matched to a gene: 1. The CDR3 has 14 amino acids. Germline lookup yields CDR1 KGHSH and CDR2 LQKENI. The CDR3 coding sequence is TGTGCCAGCTCACCAGACAGGGGAAACACTGAAGCTTTCTTT. Translation gives CASSPDRGNTEAFF.